The 29 T cell receptor beta chains in this list originate from one sample, sequenced in a study of cytomegalovirus exposure and HLA in healthy donors. PCR employed 60 Vbeta and 13 Jbeta primers. Some clones are missing from TCRdb's copy, which holds only in-frame ones; the method was immunoSEQ multiplex PCR. The sample consists of 160,000 or so clones, roughly 81% of them appearing once. The sequencing sample was made of PBMCs. These receptors came from a young woman in good health and CMV-seropositive.

This chain links TRBV2 with TRBJ2-3; D gene ambiguous. Between the trimmed V and J ends, which lost 3 bases and 6 bases, there was a span of 7 bases. CDR1 is SNHLY, CDR2 FYNNEI, per germline. This CDR3 spans 12 amino acids. The CDR3 DNA sequence: TGTGCCAGCAGTGACGGGTGGGATACGCAGTATTTT. Amino acid sequence: CASSDGWDTQYF. The full variable domain, with the rest looked up from reference TRBV2 and TRBJ2-3, is EPEVTQTPSHQVTQMGQEVILRCVPISNHLYFYWYRQILGQKVEFLVSFYNNEISEKSEIFDDQFSVERPDGSNFTLKIRSTKLEDSAMYFCASSDGWDTQYFGPGTRLTVL.

In this sample, this clone turned up a few times. This chain connects TRBV28 to TRBJ2-7; the D gene is possibly TRBD2 (6 bases). Trimming took 7 bases from V and 1 from J, leaving 11 bases between them. This CDR3 contains 13 residues. Germline CDR1 MDHEN, CDR2 SYDVKM. In DNA form, the CDR3 reads TGTGCCAGCAAGGAGGGGCTATCCTACGAGCAGTACTTC. This sequence encodes CASKEGLSYEQYF.

The chain uses TRBV5-1 and TRBJ2-3; possibly TRBD1 for D (6 bases). Trimming took off 0 bases at V and 2 bases at J, with 10 bases between the two ends. Germline lookup yields CDR1 SGHRS and CDR2 YFSETQ. The CDR3 loop spans 15 amino acids. The CDR3 DNA is TGCGCCAGCAGCTTGGGGGACACCGTCACAGATACGCAGTATTTT. Encoded protein: CASSLGDTVTDTQYF. The full variable domain, in which reference TRBV5-1 and TRBJ2-3 provide the parts outside the CDR3, is KAGVTQTPRYLIKTRGQQVTLSCSPISGHRSVSWYQQTPGQGLQFLFEYFSETQRNKGNFPGRFSGRQFSNSRSEMNVSTLELGDSALYLCASSLGDTVTDTQYFGPGTRLTVL.

V gene TRBV6-1 combines with J gene TRBJ2-7; 8 positions match TRBD1. Unmatched junction bases numbered 7, after V lost 2 bases and J lost 4 bases. Germline lookup yields CDR1 MNHNS and CDR2 SASEGT. The CDR3 runs to 15 residues. The chain's CDR3 is CASSERGQAFYEQYF. The CDR3 DNA follows: TGTGCCAGCAGTGAACGGGGACAGGCCTTTTACGAGCAGTACTTC.

This clone has a handful of counts. V gene TRBV7-2 combines with J gene TRBJ1-1; weak D call: TRBD1 (6 bases). The CDR3 contains 13 residues. Trimming pared 1 base from V and 8 bases from J, leaving 11 bases between. The germline gives CDR1 SGHTA, CDR2 FQGNSA. CDR3 amino acids: CASSLGDTREAFF. In DNA, the CDR3 is TGTGCCAGCAGCTTAGGGGACACCCGGGAAGCTTTCTTT.

The genes are TRBV5-1 and TRBJ1-4; tentatively, D is TRBD1 (6 bases). The V and J ends lost 3 bases and 8 bases respectively, with 14 bases between them. CDR1 and CDR2 from the germline V gene are SGHRS and YFSETQ. This CDR3 is 14 amino acids long. Written as DNA, the CDR3 is TGCGCCAGCAGCTCCACCAACAGGGAAGAAAAACTGTTTTTT. Translation gives CASSSTNREEKLFF.

The rearrangement links TRBV2 to TRBJ2-2; 12 nucleotides align to TRBD2. V was clipped by 3 bases and J by 0 bases; unmatched bases: 8. Germline CDR1 SNHLY, CDR2 FYNNEI. The CDR3 consists of 19 residues. DNA of the CDR3: TGTGCCAGCAGTGATCCCGGGGGACTAGCGGGTACGAACACCGGGGAGCTGTTTTTT. Its translation: CASSDPGGLAGTNTGELFF. The full variable domain, rest sourced from reference TRBV2 and TRBJ2-2, is EPEVTQTPSHQVTQMGQEVILRCVPISNHLYFYWYRQILGQKVEFLVSFYNNEISEKSEIFDDQFSVERPDGSNFTLKIRSTKLEDSAMYFCASSDPGGLAGTNTGELFFGEGSRLTVL.

The chain couples TRBV5-6 to TRBJ1-4; 7 nucleotides align to TRBD1. The V segment lost 1 base and the J segment 11 bases; nucleotides outside the gene matches: 11. There are 15 residues in the CDR3. The germline CDR1 and CDR2 sequences are SGHDT and YYEEEE. The CDR3 spells CASSLSGTEGTKLFF. The CDR3 DNA sequence: TGTGCCAGCAGCTTGTCGGGGACAGAGGGGACGAAACTGTTTTTT.

Worth noting for this clone: A junction boundary mismatches the germline segment, possibly from a read error. The sample contains more than one DNA sequence encoding this CDR3. The chain combines TRBV27 with TRBJ1-5; TRBD1 aligns across 8 bases. Per the germline V gene, CDR1 is MNHEY and CDR2 is SMNVEV (reference sequence). The CDR3 has 14 residues. The CDR3 loop is CASSSRGLNQPQHF. The CDR3, as DNA: TGCGCCAGCAGTTCCAGGGGGCTAAATCAGCCCCAGCATTTT.

The chain uses TRBV7-9 and TRBJ2-1; unclear D gene. With 0 bases removed from V and 8 bases from J, the gap between germline ends came to 14 bases. Germline V gene sequence: CDR1 SEHNR, CDR2 FQNEAQ (reference sequence). The CDR3 is 15 residues long. In DNA, the CDR3 is TGTGCCAGCAGCTTAGCTTCAGAAGGCAGCGATGAGCAGTTCTTC. Protein: CASSLASEGSDEQFF.

This chain links TRBV11-2 with TRBJ1-2; 7 bases match TRBD1. The junction had 2 bases not matched to a gene; V was cut back by 1 base and J by 6 bases. The CDR3 is made up of 13 amino acids. Germline CDR1 is SGHAT and CDR2 is FQNNGV. CDR3 in amino acids: CASSLAGGNGYTF. CDR3 DNA: TGTGCCAGCAGCTTAGCAGGGGGGAATGGCTACACCTTC.

The rearrangement joins TRBV7-9 to TRBJ2-3; 9 bases match TRBD1. The CDR3 contains 16 residues. With 6 bases clipped from V and 4 bases from J, the junction kept 11 bases outside the gene matches. Germline V CDR1 and CDR2: SEHNR, FQNEAQ (reference sequence). CDR3 amino acids: CASRSNWGQGSDTQYF. The CDR3 DNA reads TGTGCCAGCAGATCGAATTGGGGACAGGGCTCAGATACGCAGTATTTT.

The chain combines TRBV5-7 with TRBJ2-7; a possible D gene is TRBD2 (5 bases). TRBV5-7 is an ORF, and what it does is uncertain. There are 14 residues in the CDR3. Trimming removed 0 bases from V and 5 bases from J, with 12 bases in between. The CDR3 region has the DNA TGTGCCAGCAGCTTGGCCATCAGCGGAGACGAGCAGTACTTC. It encodes CASSLAISGDEQYF.

The table lists this clone with a few counts. The chain uses TRBV6-6 and TRBJ2-7; the match to TRBD2 covers 11 bases. V was pared by 5 bases and J by 5 bases, with 8 bases of the junction left unmatched. This CDR3 has 15 amino acids. In germline, CDR1 is MNHNY, CDR2 SVGAGI (reference sequence). CDR3 in DNA: TGTGCCAGCAGTCCTCGACTAGCGGGGTCCAACGAGCAGTACTTC. Encoded protein: CASSPRLAGSNEQYF.

This clone appeared once. The CDR3 sequence: CATTGTGGVVQYF. CDR3 sequence (DNA): TGTGCCACCACCGGGACAGGGGGTGTCGTGCAGTACTTC. J is TRBJ2-7 and V is TRBV25-1; 11 positions match TRBD1. The CDR3 consists of 13 residues. J was trimmed by 9 bases and V by 10 bases; bases with no gene match: 11. Germline lookup yields CDR1 MGHDK and CDR2 SYGVNS.

The chain joins TRBV6-5 to TRBJ2-7; D is uncertain. V was cut by 6 bases and J by 4 bases, with 16 bases left in between. This CDR3 contains 14 residues. Germline V gene data show CDR1 as MNHEY and CDR2 as SVGAGI. The CDR3 loop reads CASSPRSCGYEQYF. The CDR3 coding sequence is TGTGCCAGCAGCCCTCGTTCCTGCGGATACGAGCAGTACTTC.

This chain links TRBV6-1 with TRBJ2-7; 9 bases match TRBD2. Germline V gene sequence: CDR1 MNHNS, CDR2 SASEGT. The length of the CDR3 is 14 residues. V lost 6 bases to trimming and J lost 3 bases; unmatched junction nucleotides: 6. The CDR3 DNA reads TGTGCCAGCAGAGCTAGCGGGGAGCTCTACGAGCAGTACTTC. Its translation: CASRASGELYEQYF.

This CDR3 is CASSLDSGNTEAFF. The CDR3 bases are TGTGCCAGCAGCTTAGATTCGGGGAACACTGAAGCTTTCTTT. The V call is TRBV11-2, the J call TRBJ1-1, with D unclear. Trimming cost V 0 bases and J 1 base, with 6 bases left between them. This CDR3 contains 14 residues. Germline loops: CDR1 SGHAT, CDR2 FQNNGV.

This chain connects TRBV6-5 to TRBJ2-1; TRBD1 matches at 7 bases. The V gene's germline CDR1 is MNHEY and CDR2 SVGAGI. The CDR3 totals 16 residues. V dropped 2 bases and J dropped 3; count of bases not matched to a gene: 7. The CDR3 DNA is TGTGCCAGCAGTTACGGGGGACAGAGAATCTACAATGAGCAGTTCTTC. It translates to CASSYGGQRIYNEQFF.

Comment on this clone: Other DNA sequences in this specimen translate into the identical CDR3. The chain recombines TRBV7-9 with TRBJ2-7, with D maybe TRBD2 (5 bases). Deletions cut 3 bases from V and 3 bases from J, with 6 bases between. Germline CDR1 SEHNR, CDR2 FQNEAQ (reference sequence). The CDR3 runs 12 residues. Here the CDR3 reads CASSLRDYEQYF. CDR3 sequence (DNA): TGTGCCAGCAGCTTGAGGGACTACGAGCAGTACTTC. Full variable domain (remainder filled in from reference TRBV7-9 and TRBJ2-7): DTGVSQNPRHKITKRGQNVTFRCDPISEHNRLYWYRQTLGQGPEFLTYFQNEAQLEKSRLLSDRFSAERPKGSFSTLEIQRTEQGDSAMYLCASSLRDYEQYFGPGTRLTVT.

The gene calls are TRBV11-2 and TRBJ1-2, with 7 nucleotides matching TRBD1. This CDR3 comprises 15 residues. Germline loops: CDR1 SGHAT, CDR2 FQNNGV. Trimming removed 5 bases from V and 6 bases from J; junction bases left unmatched: 12. CDR3 residues: CASSLSGRGLNGYTF. The CDR3 coding sequence is TGTGCCAGCAGCCTATCAGGAAGGGGGCTCAATGGCTACACCTTC.

V gene TRBV30 combines with J gene TRBJ1-5; D not certain. Germline V gives CDR1 GTSNPN, CDR2 SVGIG (reference sequence). With 6 bases removed from V and 3 bases from J, the gap between germline ends came to 9 bases. The CDR3 consists of 12 residues. CDR3 DNA: TGTGCCTGCGGGAATAACAATCAGCCCCAGCATTTT. Protein sequence: CACGNNNQPQHF.

V and J are TRBV5-4 and TRBJ2-3; a possible D gene is TRBD2 (6 bases). Germline values: CDR1 SGHNT, CDR2 YYREEE (reference sequence). V was trimmed by 4 bases and J by 9 bases, leaving 18 bases between them. The CDR3 length is 14 residues. The chain's CDR3 is CASSRPTGEETQYF. The CDR3 region has the DNA TGTGCCAGCAGCCGCCCGACGGGGGAGGAAACGCAGTATTTT.

The chain carries TRBV5-1 and TRBJ2-5, with D perhaps TRBD2 (5 bases). Germline V lookup: CDR1 SGHRS, CDR2 YFSETQ. V was trimmed by 1 base and J by 5 bases, leaving 12 bases between them. The CDR3 covers 14 residues. The CDR3 region has the DNA TGCGCCAGCAGCTTGCAACTAGATAGGGAGACCCAGTACTTC. This codes for CASSLQLDRETQYF.

V gene TRBV19 combines with J gene TRBJ2-1; D not certain. There are 12 residues in the CDR3. Trimming removed 7 bases from V and 9 bases from J, with 13 bases in between. Germline values: CDR1 LNHDA, CDR2 SQIVND (reference sequence). CDR3 protein: CASMRSTGEQFF. The CDR3 DNA is TGTGCCAGTATGCGTAGCACCGGTGAGCAGTTCTTC.

V usage is TRBV18 and J usage is TRBJ1-2; TRBD1 matches 9 bases. In germline, CDR1 is KGHSH, CDR2 LQKENI. Trimming cost V 3 bases and J 6 bases; bases outside gene matches: 5. The CDR3 has 14 residues. As DNA, the CDR3 is TGTGCCAGCTCACCCGCGGACAGGGGAGATGGCTACACCTTC. Residues: CASSPADRGDGYTF.

Here the CDR3 reads CSVVASGGYNEQFF. CDR3 in DNA: TGCAGCGTTGTGGCTAGCGGGGGGTACAATGAGCAGTTCTTC. The chain is built from TRBV29-1 and TRBJ2-1; 11 bases map to TRBD2. CDR1 SQVTM and CDR2 ANQGSEA come from the germline V gene. The CDR3 has 14 residues. V dropped 4 bases and J dropped 4; count of bases not matched to a gene: 3.

The CDR3 DNA follows: TGTGCCAGCAGCTTAACGGGGGTAACCTACAATGAGCAGTTCTTC. Encoded protein: CASSLTGVTYNEQFF. This chain joins TRBV7-9 and TRBJ2-1, with a tentative D call TRBD2 (6 bases). The V end lost 2 bases, the J end lost 2 bases, and 10 bases lay between the germline ends. Germline CDR1 reads SEHNR; CDR2 reads FQNEAQ (reference sequence). The CDR3 totals 15 residues. Variable domain in full (rest from reference TRBV7-9 and TRBJ2-1): DTGVSQNPRHKITKRGQNVTFRCDPISEHNRLYWYRQTLGQGPEFLTYFQNEAQLEKSRLLSDRFSAERPKGSFSTLEIQRTEQGDSAMYLCASSLTGVTYNEQFFGPGTRLTVL.

The chain combines TRBV4-1 with TRBJ1-1, with D perhaps matching TRBD1 (6 bases). Trimming removed 1 base from V and 1 base from J, with 25 bases in between. This CDR3 comprises 20 residues. CDR1 and CDR2 (germline): MGHRA, YSYEKL. CDR3 sequence: CASSQVFSRLGNRENTEAFF. CDR3 in DNA: TGCGCCAGCAGCCAAGTTTTTTCGAGATTAGGTAACAGGGAGAACACTGAAGCTTTCTTT.